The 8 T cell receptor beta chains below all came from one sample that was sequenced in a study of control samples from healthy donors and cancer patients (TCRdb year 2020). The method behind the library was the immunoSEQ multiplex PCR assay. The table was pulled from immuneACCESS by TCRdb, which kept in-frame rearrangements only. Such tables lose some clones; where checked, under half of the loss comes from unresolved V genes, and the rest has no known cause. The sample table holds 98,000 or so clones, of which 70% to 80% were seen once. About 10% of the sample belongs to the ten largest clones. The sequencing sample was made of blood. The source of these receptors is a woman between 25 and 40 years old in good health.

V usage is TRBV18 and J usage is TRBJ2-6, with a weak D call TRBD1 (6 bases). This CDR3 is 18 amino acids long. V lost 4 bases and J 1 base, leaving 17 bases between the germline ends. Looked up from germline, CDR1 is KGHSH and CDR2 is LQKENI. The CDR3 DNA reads TGTGCCAGCTCACTCGCGCCAGGGGAGCAGTCTGGGGCCAACGTCCTGACTTTC. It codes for CASSLAPGEQSGANVLTF.

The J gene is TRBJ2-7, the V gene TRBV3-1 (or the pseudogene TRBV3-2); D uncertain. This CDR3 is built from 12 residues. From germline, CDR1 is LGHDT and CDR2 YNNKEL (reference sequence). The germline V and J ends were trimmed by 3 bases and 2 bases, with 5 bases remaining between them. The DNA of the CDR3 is TGTGCCAGCAGCCACGGTGCCTACGAGCAGTACTTC. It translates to CASSHGAYEQYF.

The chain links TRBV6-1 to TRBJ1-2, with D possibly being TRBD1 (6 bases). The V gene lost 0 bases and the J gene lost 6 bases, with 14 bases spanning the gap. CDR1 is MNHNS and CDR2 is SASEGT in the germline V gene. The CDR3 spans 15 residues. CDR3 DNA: TGTGCCAGCAGTGAAGCCATGCAGGGGAGGAATGGCTACACCTTC. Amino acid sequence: CASSEAMQGRNGYTF.

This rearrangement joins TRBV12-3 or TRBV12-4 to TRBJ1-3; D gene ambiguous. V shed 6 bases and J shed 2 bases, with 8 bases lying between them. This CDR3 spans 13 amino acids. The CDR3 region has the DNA TGTGCCAGCAGCGTGGGCCCTGGAAACACCATATATTTT. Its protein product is CASSVGPGNTIYF.

CDR3 amino acids: CASSVTRDHRLGEQFF. Here the CDR3 DNA reads TGTGCCAGCAGCGTAACCCGGGACCACCGCCTCGGGGAGCAGTTCTTC. The chain couples TRBV9 to TRBJ2-1; D may be TRBD1 or TRBD2 (5 bases each). CDR3 length equals 16 residues. Germline V CDR1 and CDR2: SGDLS, YYNGEE. The V end was cut by 1 base, the J end by 10 bases, with 21 bases between.

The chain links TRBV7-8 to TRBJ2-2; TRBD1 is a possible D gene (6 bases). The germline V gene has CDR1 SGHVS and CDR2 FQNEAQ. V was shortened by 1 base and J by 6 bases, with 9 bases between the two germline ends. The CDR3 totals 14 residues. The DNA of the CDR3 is TGTGCCAGCAGCTTAGTAACAGGGTCCGGGGAGCTGTTTTTT. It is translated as CASSLVTGSGELFF.

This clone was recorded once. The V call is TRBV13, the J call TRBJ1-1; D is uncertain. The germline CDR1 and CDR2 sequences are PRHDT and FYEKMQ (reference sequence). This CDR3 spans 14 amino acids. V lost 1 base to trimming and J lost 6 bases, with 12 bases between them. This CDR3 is CASSLETGNPEAFF. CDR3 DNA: TGTGCCAGCAGCTTAGAAACCGGGAATCCTGAAGCTTTCTTT.

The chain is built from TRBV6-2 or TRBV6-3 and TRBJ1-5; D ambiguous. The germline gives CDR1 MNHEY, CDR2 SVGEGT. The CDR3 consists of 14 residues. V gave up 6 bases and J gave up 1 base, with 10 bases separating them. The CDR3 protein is CASSRSSSNQPQHF. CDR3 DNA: TGTGCCAGCAGCCGCTCGTCAAGCAATCAGCCCCAGCATTTT.